One T cell receptor (beta chain) is described in this entry. The data derive from a study of blood T cell repertoires in COVID-19. Germline CDR1 reads SGDLS; CDR2 reads YYNGEE. The CDR3 has 18 amino acids. The V gene end was trimmed by 4 bases and the J gene end by 4 bases; junction bases not matched to a gene: 17. Method: immunoSEQ multiplex PCR; TCRdb's copy keeps in-frame clones and lacks some. The profile shows 300,000 to 350,000 clones, 87% of them singletons. Sequenced material: peripheral blood. This TCR derives from a man younger than 30 with active or convalescent COVID-19. The rearrangement uses TRBV9 and TRBJ2-1; 7 positions agree with TRBD2. Written as DNA, the CDR3 is TGTGCCAGCAGCCGCACCCATTCGAGGCGGGAGAGGTACAATGAGCAGTTCTTC. This translates into CASSRTHSRRERYNEQFF.